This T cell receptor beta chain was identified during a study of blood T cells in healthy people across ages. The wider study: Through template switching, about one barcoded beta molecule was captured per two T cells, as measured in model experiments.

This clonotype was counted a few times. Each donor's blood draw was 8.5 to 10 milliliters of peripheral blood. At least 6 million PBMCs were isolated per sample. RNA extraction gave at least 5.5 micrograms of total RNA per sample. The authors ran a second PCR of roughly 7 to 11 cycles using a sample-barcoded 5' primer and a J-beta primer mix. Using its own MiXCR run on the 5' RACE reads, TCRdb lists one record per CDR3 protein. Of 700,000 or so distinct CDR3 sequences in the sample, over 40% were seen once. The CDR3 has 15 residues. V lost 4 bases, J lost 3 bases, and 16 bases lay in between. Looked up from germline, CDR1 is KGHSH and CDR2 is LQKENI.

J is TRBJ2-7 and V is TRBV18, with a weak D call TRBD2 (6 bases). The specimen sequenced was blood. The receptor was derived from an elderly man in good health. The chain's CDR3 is CASSQGRRGDYEQYF. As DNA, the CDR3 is TGTGCCAGCTCACAGGGGAGGCGGGGAGACTACGAGCAGTACTTC. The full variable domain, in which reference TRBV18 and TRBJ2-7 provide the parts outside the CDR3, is NAGVMQNPRHLVRRRGQEARLRCSPMKGHSHVYWYRQLPEEGLKFMVYLQKENIIDESGMPKERFSAEFPKEGPSILRIQQVVRGDSAAYFCASSQGRRGDYEQYFGPGTRLTVT.